This passage covers 29 T cell receptor beta chains from one sample sequenced in a study of long-term antiretroviral therapy in people with HIV. immunoSEQ v3.0 was run at survey level. The assay was immunoSEQ multiplex PCR, and TCRdb's table has in-frame clones only and misses some. The table records about 35,000 clones, 75% to 90% of them present only once. The material sequenced was unsorted PBMCs, taken 2.2 years after starting antiretroviral therapy. These receptors all come from a man between 18 and 29 years old with HIV.

This clone showed up just once. The chain joins TRBV9 to TRBJ1-1, with 7 bases fitting TRBD1. Trimming took 4 bases from V and 0 from J; bases not matched to a gene: 6. CDR1 is SGDLS, CDR2 YYNGEE, per germline. This CDR3 is 15 amino acids long. The CDR3 sequence is CASSPRGEMNTEAFF. In DNA, the CDR3 is TGTGCCAGCAGCCCCAGGGGGGAGATGAACACTGAAGCTTTCTTT.

The chain combines TRBV4-3 with TRBJ2-1; perhaps TRBD2 as D (5 bases). Germline values: CDR1 LGHNA, CDR2 YSLEER. The CDR3 covers 13 residues. Trimming removed 1 base from V and 9 bases from J, with 10 bases in between. The DNA of the CDR3 is TGCGCCAGCAGCCAAGTGTCAGCGGCTGAGCAGTTCTTC. Protein sequence: CASSQVSAAEQFF.

This clone was seen a handful of times. The junction does not match germline at one end; this may be a read error. The chain recombines TRBV13 with TRBJ1-2, with 11 positions matching TRBD1. Germline V lookup: CDR1 PRHDT, CDR2 FYEKMQ (reference sequence). The CDR3 covers 13 residues. CDR3 coding DNA: TGTGCCAGCAGCCTAGGGACAGGGGGAGGCTACACCTTC. Its translation: CASSLGTGGGYTF.

The chain employs TRBV27 and TRBJ2-7; TRBD1 matches 7 bases. CDR1 is MNHEY, CDR2 SMNVEV, per germline (reference sequence). CDR3 length: 15 amino acids. Trimming cost V 5 bases and J 2 bases; bases outside gene matches: 9. CDR3 coding DNA: TGTGCCAGCAGTCAAATCGGGACAGCAACCTACGAGCAGTACTTC. Translated: CASSQIGTATYEQYF.

The chain recombines TRBV2 with TRBJ1-2; D is possibly TRBD1 (5 bases). CDR1 SNHLY and CDR2 FYNNEI come from the germline V gene. The CDR3 sequence is 15 residues long. V shed 2 bases and J shed 4 bases, with 14 bases lying between them. The CDR3 DNA is TGTGCCAGCAGTGAATGGGGCAGGGAGTCCTATGGCTACACCTTC. It specifies CASSEWGRESYGYTF.

The CDR3 bases are TGTGCCAGCAGCCAAGACCCGGGACAGCGCGCCTACGAGCAGTACTTC. It yields the protein CASSQDPGQRAYEQYF. V usage is TRBV14 and J usage is TRBJ2-7; 7 nucleotides match TRBD1. J lost 2 bases, V lost 0 bases, and 7 bases had no gene match. The CDR3 contains 16 residues. Germline V gene sequence: CDR1 SGHDN, CDR2 FVKESK.

This clone came up a few times. The chain employs TRBV7-9 and TRBJ1-2, with 7 bases that match TRBD1. Trimming removed 5 bases from V and 1 base from J; junction bases left unmatched: 4. The CDR3 spans 14 residues. CDR1 and CDR2 (germline): SEHNR, FQNEAQ (reference sequence). The CDR3 DNA reads as TGTGCCAGCAGCCTGGGACAGAATAACTATGGCTACACCTTC. Protein sequence: CASSLGQNNYGYTF.

The chain couples TRBV6-5 to TRBJ2-5; D ambiguous. V was clipped by 2 bases and J by 3 bases, with 7 bases between them. This CDR3 comprises 13 residues. CDR1 is MNHEY and CDR2 is SVGAGI in the germline V gene. The CDR3 region is CASSYLTEETQYF. The CDR3 DNA reads TGTGCCAGCAGTTACCTGACGGAAGAGACCCAGTACTTC.

The J gene is TRBJ1-2, the V gene TRBV2; D gene uncertain. Germline V lookup: CDR1 SNHLY, CDR2 FYNNEI. Trimming removed 3 bases from V and 4 bases from J, with 9 bases in between. CDR3 size: 13 residues. The CDR3 DNA follows: TGTGCCAGCAGTGATCTGGCAGCCTATGGCTACACCTTC. Its protein product is CASSDLAAYGYTF.

The rearrangement joins TRBV27 to TRBJ2-3, with 11 bases lining up with TRBD2. V shed 6 bases and J 4 bases; nucleotides not matched to a gene: 12. CDR1 and CDR2 (germline): MNHEY, SMNVEV (reference sequence). This CDR3 comprises 17 residues. The CDR3 DNA reads as TGTGCCAGCAGGGCCCCGATAGCGGGAGGGCCCCCAGATACGCAGTATTTT. This translates into CASRAPIAGGPPDTQYF.

V gene TRBV7-9 combines with J gene TRBJ2-3, with 12 nucleotides matching TRBD2. In germline, CDR1 is SEHNR, CDR2 FQNEAQ (reference sequence). This CDR3 spans 19 amino acids. The V and J ends lost 5 bases and 0 bases, in that order; junction bases with no gene match: 12. CDR3 bases: TGTGCCAGCAGCCCTGGAACTAGCGGGGGGCACATAAGCACAGATACGCAGTATTTT. It codes for CASSPGTSGGHISTDTQYF.

The chain links TRBV30 to TRBJ1-5; 7 bases match TRBD1. Germline CDR1 reads GTSNPN; CDR2 reads SVGIG (reference sequence). This CDR3 comprises 13 residues. V lost 5 bases and J lost 3; bases outside the gene matches: 4. As DNA, the CDR3 is TGTGCCTGGGGACAGGCGATCAATCAGCCCCAGCATTTT. It translates to CAWGQAINQPQHF.

The chain has TRBV19 and TRBJ2-7; D not certain. Germline assignment: CDR1 LNHDA and CDR2 SQIVND (reference sequence). V was pared by 5 bases and J by 6 bases, with 17 bases between. This CDR3 is built from 14 residues. The CDR3 reads CASSGSLGRAEQYF. The CDR3 region has the DNA TGTGCCAGTAGTGGCTCATTGGGCCGGGCCGAGCAGTACTTC.

This clone was detected a few times. Other DNA sequences in this specimen translate into the identical CDR3. The CDR3 loop reads CAISEGDLNNQPQHF. The CDR3 DNA is TGTGCCATCAGTGAGGGGGACCTGAACAATCAGCCCCAGCATTTT. J is TRBJ1-5 and V is TRBV10-3; perhaps TRBD1 as D (5 bases). The CDR3 consists of 15 residues. CDR1 and CDR2 (germline): ENHRY, SYGVKD. Trimming pared 2 bases from V and 3 bases from J, leaving 11 bases between.

The chain employs TRBV19 and TRBJ2-2, with 7 bases identical to TRBD1. J was trimmed by 1 base and V by 2 bases; bases with no gene match: 10. CDR1 and CDR2 from the germline V gene are LNHDA and SQIVND (reference sequence). The CDR3 spans 18 residues. The CDR3 bases are TGTGCCAGTAGTATAATAGGCAGGGGGTTTGGGAACACCGGGGAGCTGTTTTTT. It specifies CASSIIGRGFGNTGELFF.

This clone was recorded once. The V and J genes are TRBV7-9 and TRBJ1-4; 9 nucleotides match TRBD1. The CDR3 sequence is 15 residues long. The germline gives CDR1 SEHNR, CDR2 FQNEAQ (reference sequence). J lost 4 bases, V lost 6 bases, and 6 bases had no gene match. The CDR3 sequence is CASSSDRGFNEKLFF. For the CDR3, the DNA is TGTGCCAGCAGTTCTGACAGGGGGTTTAATGAAAAACTGTTTTTT.

CDR3 sequence reads: CASSLEYGPQHF. For the CDR3, the DNA is TGTGCCAGCAGCTTAGAGTACGGGCCCCAGCATTTT. This chain links TRBV7-2 with TRBJ1-5; D is undetermined. The V gene's germline CDR1 is SGHTA and CDR2 FQGNSA. Trimming took off 1 base at V and 9 bases at J, with 7 bases between the two ends. The CDR3 runs 12 residues.

J is TRBJ2-5 and V is TRBV19; D might be TRBD1 or TRBD2, each matching 5 bases. There are 14 residues in the CDR3. V dropped 3 bases and J dropped 2 bases, with 10 bases sitting between them. Germline V gene lookup returns CDR1 LNHDA and CDR2 SQIVND (reference sequence). CDR3 loop: CASSISGQQETQYF. As DNA, the CDR3 is TGTGCCAGTAGTATCTCGGGGCAGCAAGAGACCCAGTACTTC. The full variable domain, with the rest looked up from reference TRBV19 and TRBJ2-5, is DGGITQSPKYLFRKEGQNVTLSCEQNLNHDAMYWYRQDPGQGLRLIYYSQIVNDFQKGDIAEGYSVSREKKESFPLTVTSAQKNPTAFYLCASSISGQQETQYFGPGTRLLVL.

The J gene is TRBJ2-2, the V gene TRBV5-6; 7 bases are shared with TRBD1. V shed 9 bases and J 7 bases; nucleotides not matched to a gene: 9. Germline V CDR1 and CDR2: SGHDT, YYEEEE. The CDR3 sequence is 13 residues long. CDR3 nucleotide sequence: TGTGCCACCTTTAACAGGGGCGGCGGGGAGCTGTTTTTT. Amino acid sequence: CATFNRGGGELFF. The whole variable domain, remainder taken from reference TRBV5-6 and TRBJ2-2, is DAGVTQSPTHLIKTRGQQVTLRCSPKSGHDTVSWYQQALGQGPQFIFQYYEEEERQRGNFPDRFSGHQFPNYSSELNVNALLLGDSALYLCATFNRGGGELFFGEGSRLTVL.

The chain recombines TRBV7-9 with TRBJ1-1; TRBD1 might be the D (5 bases). This CDR3 spans 14 amino acids. Germline CDR1 SEHNR, CDR2 FQNEAQ (reference sequence). The V and J ends lost 0 bases and 4 bases respectively, with 9 bases between them. Here the CDR3 reads CASSLAQGATEAFF. The DNA for the CDR3 is TGTGCCAGCAGCTTAGCGCAGGGTGCCACTGAAGCTTTCTTT.

The V gene is TRBV15, the J gene TRBJ1-1, with 12 bases aligning to TRBD1. This CDR3 is 15 amino acids long. Trimming cost V 3 bases and J 10 bases; bases outside gene matches: 9. Germline assignment: CDR1 LNHNV and CDR2 YYDKDF (reference sequence). The CDR3 DNA reads as TGTGCCACCAGCAGGCTCCGGGACAGGGGGCAAGGAGCTTTCTTT. Protein sequence: CATSRLRDRGQGAFF.

The chain combines TRBV30 with TRBJ1-5; TRBD1 agrees at 10 bases. The CDR3 has 15 residues. The J segment lost 4 bases and the V segment lost 1 base, leaving 4 bases of the junction unmatched. Germline CDR1 and CDR2: GTSNPN and SVGIG (reference sequence). CDR3 protein: CAWSEGTGDNQPQHF. As DNA, the CDR3 is TGTGCCTGGAGTGAGGGGACAGGGGATAATCAGCCCCAGCATTTT.

The chain links TRBV14 to TRBJ2-1; unclear D gene. The CDR3 sequence is 17 residues long. The V end lost 4 bases, the J end lost 5 bases, and 21 bases lay between the germline ends. CDR1 and CDR2 from the germline V gene are SGHDN and FVKESK. CDR3 DNA sequence: TGTGCCAGCAGCCTAAGGCGTGGCGGATGGGGAAACAATGAGCAGTTCTTC. Residues: CASSLRRGGWGNNEQFF. Complete variable domain (other parts from reference TRBV14 and TRBJ2-1): EAGVTQFPSHSVIEKGQTVTLRCDPISGHDNLYWYRRVMGKEIKFLLHFVKESKQDESGMPNNRFLAERTGGTYSTLKVQPAELEDSGVYFCASSLRRGGWGNNEQFFGPGTRLTVL.

V gene TRBV19 combines with J gene TRBJ1-5; D is uncertain. Trimming cost V 4 bases and J 3 bases, with 7 bases left between them. Germline values: CDR1 LNHDA, CDR2 SQIVND (reference sequence). The CDR3 totals 13 residues. CDR3: CASSTRPNQPQHF. The CDR3 DNA reads TGTGCCAGTAGTACCAGACCCAATCAGCCCCAGCATTTT.

Only one count was recorded for this clone. This rearrangement joins TRBV5-4 to TRBJ1-4, with a tentative D call TRBD1 (5 bases). V dropped 2 bases and J dropped 2 bases, with 10 bases sitting between them. This CDR3 spans 15 amino acids. The germline CDR1 and CDR2 sequences are SGHNT and YYREEE (reference sequence). CDR3 sequence reads: CASSFRGGTNEKLFF. The CDR3 DNA sequence: TGTGCCAGCAGCTTTCGGGGGGGGACTAATGAAAAACTGTTTTTT.

This chain uses TRBV27 with TRBJ2-1; D might be TRBD2 (7 bases). Deletions cut 10 bases from V and 3 bases from J, with 19 bases between. CDR3 length: 15 amino acids. Per germline, CDR1 MNHEY and CDR2 SMNVEV (reference sequence). CDR3 residues: CAKGGGARCYNEQFF. The DNA for the CDR3 is TGTGCCAAAGGGGGGGGAGCCCGTTGCTACAATGAGCAGTTCTTC.

This chain connects TRBV5-6 to TRBJ1-3; D possibly corresponds to TRBD1 (6 bases). The CDR3 totals 13 residues. The ends were cut back, 3 bases at V and 4 bases at J, with 8 bases in the middle. Germline-derived CDR1 and CDR2 are SGHDT and YYEEEE. As DNA, the CDR3 is TGTGCCAGCAGCTCAGGGGTCGGAAACACCATATATTTT. It translates to CASSSGVGNTIYF.

This clone has only one observation. This chain uses TRBV5-1 with TRBJ1-1, with TRBD1 matching 9 bases. V was pared by 5 bases and J by 11 bases, with 4 bases of the junction left unmatched. The length of the CDR3 is 11 residues. Germline V lookup: CDR1 SGHRS, CDR2 YFSETQ. The CDR3 loop is CASRSDRGAFF. The CDR3 DNA reads TGCGCCAGCAGATCCGACAGGGGGGCTTTCTTT.

The V gene is TRBV9, the J gene TRBJ2-1; 9 bases fit TRBD2. This CDR3 has 18 amino acids. Per germline, CDR1 SGDLS and CDR2 YYNGEE. The junction had 16 bases not matched to a gene; V was cut back by 3 bases and J by 6 bases. CDR3 in amino acids: CASSEGRGGRALGNEQFF. CDR3 nucleotide sequence: TGTGCCAGCAGCGAGGGTCGGGGCGGGAGGGCCCTCGGCAATGAGCAGTTCTTC.